The present entry profiles one T cell receptor beta chain with its context. TCRdb analysed the RACE reads with MiXCR anew, one entry per CDR3 protein. The sample lists over 50,000 distinct CDR3 sequences, approximately 9.6% seen once, with about 9.6% in the top ten. This sample's time point: pre-sensitization, week 0. Treatment here: therapeutic diphenylcyclopropenone sensitization with weekly scalp DPC. Extraction of total RNA was performed on unfractionated whole blood. This sample is part of a study of human T cells and chemical hapten exposure. Study as a whole: Upper inner arm skin measuring roughly 2 cm by roughly 2 cm received 2% DPC for sensitization.

Trimming pared 3 bases from V and 0 bases from J, leaving 9 bases between. Germline V lookup: CDR1 MGHDK, CDR2 SYGVNS. CDR3 size: 15 residues. Source: whole blood, taken in connection with sensitization to the hapten diphenylcyclopropenone (DPC). The chain combines TRBV25-1 with TRBJ1-3; D is unclear. This receptor was obtained from a woman between 25 and 40 years old with alopecia areata. Some clones in this sample may be carry-over from other donors' samples. DNA of the CDR3: TGTGCCAGCAGTGATCTGACCTACTCTGGAAACACCATATATTTT. As protein: CASSDLTYSGNTIYF.